A selection of T cell receptor beta chains follows, all from one sample in a study of cytotoxic CD8 clonotypes in ibrutinib-treated CLL. The method was immunoSEQ multiplex PCR; TCRdb's version includes in-frame clones alone and lacks a portion of them. The table lists approximately 80,000 clones, just over 85% of them singletons, with approximately 5.4% in the top ten. Sequenced material: PBMCs, taken before ibrutinib treatment. All receptors come from a human donor with chronic lymphocytic leukemia. CDR3s include the opening cysteine and the closing phenylalanine or tryptophan. The D gene is left open where the match is weak. A clone size is listed for some rows: how often the clone was seen (once, few, many), or a class if it is expanded.

D gene: TRBD2; J gene: TRBJ2-3; CDR3 length: 16; V gene: TRBV7-2; clone size: few; CDR3 protein: CASSKLAGGPTDTQYF; CDR3 DNA: TGTGCCAGCAGCAAATTAGCGGGAGGGCCTACAGATACGCAGTATTTT
D gene: -; J gene: TRBJ2-1; CDR3 length: 16; V gene: TRBV7-3; clone size: -; CDR3 protein: CASSLRGKISYNEQFF; CDR3 DNA: TGTGCCAGCAGCTTAAGGGGCAAGATATCCTACAATGAGCAGTTCTTC
D gene: TRBD1; J gene: TRBJ1-1; CDR3 length: 15; V gene: TRBV5-6; clone size: -; CDR3 protein: CASSPETGVATEAFF; CDR3 DNA: TGTGCCAGCAGCCCAGAGACAGGGGTTGCGACTGAAGCTTTCTTT
D gene: -; J gene: TRBJ1-1; CDR3 length: 10; V gene: TRBV30; clone size: -; CDR3 protein: CAWSTIKAFF; CDR3 DNA: TGTGCCTGGAGCACAATCAAGGCTTTCTTT
D gene: -; J gene: TRBJ2-7; CDR3 length: 17; V gene: TRBV7-8; clone size: -; CDR3 protein: CASNRGWAGTAAYEQYF; CDR3 DNA: TGTGCCAGCAACCGAGGGTGGGCAGGGACGGCAGCCTACGAGCAGTACTTC
D gene: -; J gene: TRBJ1-2; CDR3 length: 16; V gene: TRBV19; clone size: -; CDR3 protein: CASSIDIFAGAYGYTF; CDR3 DNA: TGTGCCAGTAGTATAGATATTTTTGCCGGCGCGTATGGCTACACCTTC
D gene: -; J gene: TRBJ2-3; CDR3 length: 13; V gene: TRBV7-8; clone size: -; CDR3 protein: CASNDGFTDTQYF; CDR3 DNA: TGTGCCAGCAACGACGGATTCACAGATACGCAGTATTTT
D gene: TRBD2; J gene: TRBJ2-1; CDR3 length: 15; V gene: TRBV7-2; clone size: -; CDR3 protein: CASSFASGSYNEQFF; CDR3 DNA: TGTGCCAGCAGCTTTGCTAGCGGGAGCTACAATGAGCAGTTCTTC
D gene: -; J gene: TRBJ2-3; CDR3 length: 14; V gene: TRBV5-1; clone size: -; CDR3 protein: CASSSGQSTDTQYF; CDR3 DNA: TGCGCCAGCAGCTCAGGACAGAGCACAGATACGCAGTATTTT
D gene: -; J gene: TRBJ2-2; CDR3 length: 16; V gene: TRBV27; clone size: -; CDR3 protein: CASSLSPSMNTGELFF; CDR3 DNA: TGTGCCAGCAGTTTATCTCCGTCTATGAACACCGGGGAGCTGTTTTTT
D gene: -; J gene: TRBJ1-5; CDR3 length: 16; V gene: TRBV7-9; clone size: -; CDR3 protein: CASSPSVAGHNQPQHF; CDR3 DNA: TGTGCCAGCAGCCCCTCCGTGGCAGGGCACAATCAGCCCCAGCATTTT
D gene: TRBD1; J gene: TRBJ1-5; CDR3 length: 15; V gene: TRBV6-1; clone size: -; CDR3 protein: CASSLEGQGGQPQHF; CDR3 DNA: TGTGCCAGCAGTCTCGAGGGACAGGGAGGACAGCCCCAGCATTTT
D gene: -; J gene: TRBJ2-3; CDR3 length: 15; V gene: TRBV7-7; clone size: -; CDR3 protein: CASSRSTVKGDTQYF; CDR3 DNA: TGTGCCAGCAGCCGATCGACAGTGAAAGGAGATACGCAGTATTTT
D gene: TRBD1; J gene: TRBJ1-5; CDR3 length: 13; V gene: TRBV10-2; clone size: -; CDR3 protein: CASRDRNNQPQHF; CDR3 DNA: TGCGCCAGTCGGGACAGGAACAATCAGCCCCAGCATTTT
D gene: -; J gene: TRBJ2-3; CDR3 length: 15; V gene: TRBV6-1; clone size: -; CDR3 protein: CASGTAGVVLDTQYF; CDR3 DNA: TGTGCCAGCGGTACCGCAGGGGTTGTTTTAGATACGCAGTATTTT
D gene: -; J gene: TRBJ1-5; CDR3 length: 16; V gene: TRBV11-2; clone size: -; CDR3 protein: CASSLGWADTGQPQHF; CDR3 DNA: TGTGCCAGCAGCTTAGGGTGGGCAGATACCGGTCAGCCCCAGCATTTT
D gene: -; J gene: TRBJ2-7; CDR3 length: 14; V gene: TRBV27; clone size: few; CDR3 protein: CASRGDSVAGEQYF; CDR3 DNA: TGTGCCAGTCGGGGAGACTCGGTGGCAGGGGAGCAGTACTTC
D gene: TRBD1; J gene: TRBJ1-2; CDR3 length: 15; V gene: TRBV19; clone size: -; CDR3 protein: CASSNQNRGLGGYTF; CDR3 DNA: TGTGCCAGTAGTAACCAAAACAGGGGTTTGGGTGGCTACACCTTC
D gene: TRBD1; J gene: TRBJ2-7; CDR3 length: 15; V gene: TRBV9; clone size: -; CDR3 protein: CASSVEGTGIYGQYF; CDR3 DNA: TGTGCCAGCAGCGTAGAGGGGACAGGAATTTACGGGCAGTACTTC
D gene: -; J gene: TRBJ2-3; CDR3 length: 14; V gene: TRBV4-1; clone size: -; CDR3 protein: CASSQDLRIVAQYF; CDR3 DNA: TGCGCCAGCAGCCAAGATCTACGAATTGTTGCGCAGTATTTT
D gene: TRBD1; J gene: TRBJ1-5; CDR3 length: 19; V gene: TRBV2; clone size: -; CDR3 protein: CASSEAPAGGAKGNQPQHF; CDR3 DNA: TGTGCCAGCAGTGAAGCCCCGGCAGGGGGCGCGAAGGGCAATCAGCCCCAGCATTTT
D gene: -; J gene: TRBJ1-1; CDR3 length: 14; V gene: TRBV19; clone size: -; CDR3 protein: CASSPYPGGTEAFF; CDR3 DNA: TGTGCCAGTAGCCCATATCCGGGTGGCACTGAAGCTTTCTTT
D gene: -; J gene: TRBJ1-3; CDR3 length: 16; V gene: TRBV6-6; clone size: -; CDR3 protein: CASSYSDRFSGNTIYF; CDR3 DNA: TGTGCCAGCAGTTACTCCGACAGGTTCTCTGGAAACACCATATATTTT
D gene: -; J gene: TRBJ2-3; CDR3 length: 17; V gene: TRBV27; clone size: -; CDR3 protein: CASSPVMAWDSTDTQYF; CDR3 DNA: TGTGCCAGCAGTCCCGTGATGGCGTGGGATAGCACAGATACGCAGTATTTT
D gene: -; J gene: TRBJ2-3; CDR3 length: 14; V gene: TRBV27; clone size: -; CDR3 protein: CASSGISGADTQYF; CDR3 DNA: TGTGCCAGCAGTGGCATAAGCGGCGCAGATACGCAGTATTTT
D gene: -; J gene: TRBJ1-1; CDR3 length: 12; V gene: TRBV6-5; clone size: -; CDR3 protein: CASSRGNTEAFF; CDR3 DNA: TGTGCCAGCAGCCGGGGGAACACTGAAGCTTTCTTT
D gene: -; J gene: TRBJ2-1; CDR3 length: 16; V gene: TRBV6-5; clone size: -; CDR3 protein: CASSYSRLARYNEQFF; CDR3 DNA: TGTGCCAGCAGTTACTCTCGGCTAGCGAGATACAATGAGCAGTTCTTC
D gene: TRBD1; J gene: TRBJ2-7; CDR3 length: 14; V gene: TRBV19; clone size: -; CDR3 protein: CASSRTGDRGEQYF; CDR3 DNA: TGTGCCAGTAGCCGGACAGGGGATCGAGGCGAGCAGTACTTC
D gene: -; J gene: TRBJ2-1; CDR3 length: 14; V gene: TRBV30; clone size: -; CDR3 protein: CALEQVAVYNEQFF; CDR3 DNA: TGTGCCTTGGAGCAGGTGGCGGTTTACAATGAGCAGTTCTTC
D gene: -; J gene: TRBJ2-5; CDR3 length: 13; V gene: TRBV19; clone size: -; CDR3 protein: CASSVGSEETQYF; CDR3 DNA: TGTGCCAGTAGTGTAGGATCGGAAGAGACCCAGTACTTC
D gene: TRBD2; J gene: TRBJ2-2; CDR3 length: 18; V gene: TRBV9; clone size: -; CDR3 protein: CASSSWGVTSGDTGELFF; CDR3 DNA: TGTGCCAGCAGCTCCTGGGGGGTGACTAGCGGGGATACCGGGGAGCTGTTTTTT
D gene: TRBD1; J gene: TRBJ1-1; CDR3 length: 15; V gene: TRBV7-9; clone size: -; CDR3 protein: CASSFISGGNTEAFF; CDR3 DNA: TGTGCCAGCAGCTTTATTTCAGGGGGGAACACTGAAGCTTTCTTT
D gene: -; J gene: TRBJ1-2; CDR3 length: 16; V gene: TRBV4-2; clone size: -; CDR3 protein: CASSQEGYSSTNGYTF; CDR3 DNA: TGTGCCAGCAGCCAAGAAGGCTATAGCAGTACTAATGGCTACACCTTC
D gene: -; J gene: TRBJ1-5; CDR3 length: 15; V gene: TRBV28; clone size: -; CDR3 protein: CASSLPSDGNQPQHF; CDR3 DNA: TGTGCCAGCAGTTTACCTTCCGATGGGAACCAGCCCCAGCATTTT
D gene: -; J gene: TRBJ2-3; CDR3 length: 15; V gene: TRBV7-2; clone size: -; CDR3 protein: CASSLAGTGADTQYF; CDR3 DNA: TGTGCCAGCAGCTTAGCTGGGACGGGGGCAGATACGCAGTATTTT
D gene: -; J gene: TRBJ2-1; CDR3 length: 15; V gene: TRBV5-4; clone size: -; CDR3 protein: CASSFPNPGHSEQFF; CDR3 DNA: TGTGCCAGCAGCTTCCCGAACCCCGGTCACAGTGAGCAGTTCTTC
D gene: -; J gene: TRBJ2-1; CDR3 length: 14; V gene: TRBV6-5; clone size: -; CDR3 protein: CASSPGRANNEQFF; CDR3 DNA: TGTGCCAGCAGCCCAGGCCGGGCCAACAATGAGCAGTTCTTC
D gene: -; J gene: TRBJ2-7; CDR3 length: 13; V gene: TRBV5-1; clone size: -; CDR3 protein: CASSLRLPWEQYF; CDR3 DNA: TGCGCCAGCAGCTTGAGGCTCCCGTGGGAGCAGTACTTC
D gene: -; J gene: TRBJ2-7; CDR3 length: 16; V gene: TRBV10-1; clone size: few; CDR3 protein: CASSEVDIPDPYEQYF; CDR3 DNA: TGCGCCAGCAGTGAGGTCGACATCCCCGACCCCTACGAGCAGTACTTC